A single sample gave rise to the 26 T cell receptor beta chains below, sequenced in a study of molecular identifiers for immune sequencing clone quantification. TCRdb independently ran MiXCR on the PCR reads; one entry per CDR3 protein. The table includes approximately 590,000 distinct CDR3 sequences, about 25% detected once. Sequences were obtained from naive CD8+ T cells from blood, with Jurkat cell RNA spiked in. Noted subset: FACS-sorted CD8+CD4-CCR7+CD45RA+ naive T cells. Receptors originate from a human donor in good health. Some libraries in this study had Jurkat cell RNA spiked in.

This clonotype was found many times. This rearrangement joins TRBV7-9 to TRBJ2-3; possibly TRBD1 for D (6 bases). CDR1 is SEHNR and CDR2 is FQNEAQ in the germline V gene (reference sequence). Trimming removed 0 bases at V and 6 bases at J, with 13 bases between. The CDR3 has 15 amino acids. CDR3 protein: CASSLAGALVDTQYF. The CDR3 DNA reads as TGTGCCAGCAGCTTAGCGGGGGCCTTAGTGGATACGCAGTATTTT.

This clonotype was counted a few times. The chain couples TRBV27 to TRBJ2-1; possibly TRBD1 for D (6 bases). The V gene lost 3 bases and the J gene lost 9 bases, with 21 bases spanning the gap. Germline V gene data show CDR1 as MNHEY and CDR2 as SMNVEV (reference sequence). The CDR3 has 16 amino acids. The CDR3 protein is CASSFTTGSVGVEQFF. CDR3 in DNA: TGTGCCAGCAGTTTTACAACAGGGTCCGTGGGGGTTGAGCAGTTCTTC.

The CDR3 sequence: CASSYFRQGTEAFF. In DNA form, the CDR3 reads TGTGCCAGCAGTTACTTTAGACAAGGGACTGAAGCTTTCTTT. This chain uses TRBV6-2 or TRBV6-3 with TRBJ1-1, with D unclear. Germline V lookup: CDR1 MNHEY, CDR2 SVGEGT. The CDR3 spans 14 residues. Deletions cut 1 base from V and 5 bases from J, with 11 bases between.

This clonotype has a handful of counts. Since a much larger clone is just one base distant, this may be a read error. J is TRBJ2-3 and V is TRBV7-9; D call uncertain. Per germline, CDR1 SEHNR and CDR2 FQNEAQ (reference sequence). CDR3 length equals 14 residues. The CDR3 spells CANSLVGSADTQYF. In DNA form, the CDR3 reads TGTGCCAACAGCTTAGTGGGATCTGCAGATACGCAGTATTTT.

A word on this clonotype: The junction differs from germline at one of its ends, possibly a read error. The CDR3 bases are TGTGCCAGCAGTTTTCAGGGCCCCCTACCCACCCCTAAGAACACTGGGGGGCTGTTTTTT. It specifies CASSFQGPLPTPKNTGGLFF. The rearrangement links TRBV27 to TRBJ2-2; perhaps D is TRBD1 or TRBD2 (5 bases each). CDR1 is MNHEY, CDR2 SMNVEV, per germline (reference sequence). This CDR3 has 20 amino acids.

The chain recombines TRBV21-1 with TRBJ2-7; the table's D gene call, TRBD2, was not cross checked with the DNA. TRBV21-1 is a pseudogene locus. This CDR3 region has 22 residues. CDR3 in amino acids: CASRYRWDAGKTTSGRGHEQYF. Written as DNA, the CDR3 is TGTGCCAGCAGATATAGGTGGGACGCGGGGAAAACGACTAGCGGGAGAGGCCACGAGCAGTACTTC.

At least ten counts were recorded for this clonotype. The CDR3 reads CASSYTSSTDTQYF. In DNA form, the CDR3 reads TGTGCCAGCAGTTATACTTCTAGCACAGATACGCAGTATTTT. The chain links TRBV6-2 or TRBV6-3 to TRBJ2-3; no clear D. The V end lost 3 bases, the J end lost 0 bases, and 7 bases lay between the germline ends. The CDR3 runs to 14 residues. CDR1 is MNHEY and CDR2 is SVGEGT in the germline V gene.

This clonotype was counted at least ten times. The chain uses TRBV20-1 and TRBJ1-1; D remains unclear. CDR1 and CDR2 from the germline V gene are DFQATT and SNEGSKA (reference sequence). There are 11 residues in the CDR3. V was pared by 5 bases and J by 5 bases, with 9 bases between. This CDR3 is CSAPWDTEAFF. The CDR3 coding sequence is TGCAGTGCTCCTTGGGATACTGAAGCTTTCTTT.

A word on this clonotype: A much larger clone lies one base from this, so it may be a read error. CDR3 bases: TGCAGTGCGAAGGGGGGGACAGATACGCAGTATTTT. Protein sequence: CSAKGGTDTQYF. V gene TRBV20-1 combines with J gene TRBJ2-3, with a weak D call TRBD2 (7 bases). The V gene's germline CDR1 is DFQATT and CDR2 SNEGSKA (reference sequence). V was shortened by 6 bases and J by 3 bases, with 10 bases between the two germline ends. The CDR3 extends over 12 amino acids.

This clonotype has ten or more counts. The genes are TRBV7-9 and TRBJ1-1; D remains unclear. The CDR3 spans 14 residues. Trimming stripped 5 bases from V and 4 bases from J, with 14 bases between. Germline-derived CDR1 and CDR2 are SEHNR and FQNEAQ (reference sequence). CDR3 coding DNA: TGTGCCAGCAGCCCGAAGACTGCGACCACTGAAGCTTTCTTT. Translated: CASSPKTATTEAFF.

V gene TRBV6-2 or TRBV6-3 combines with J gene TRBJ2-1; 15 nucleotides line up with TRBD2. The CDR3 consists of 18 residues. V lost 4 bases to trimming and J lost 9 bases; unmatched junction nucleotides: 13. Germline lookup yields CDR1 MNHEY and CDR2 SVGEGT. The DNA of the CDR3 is TGTGCCAGCAGTTCTAACAGGGCAGGGACTAGCGGGAGGCCTGAGCAGTTCTTC. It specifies CASSSNRAGTSGRPEQFF.

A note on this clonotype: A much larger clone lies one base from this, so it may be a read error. The CDR3 sequence: CASGPGGGETQYF. In DNA form, the CDR3 reads TGTGCCAGCGGTCCCGGGGGAGGTGAGACCCAGTACTTC. The V gene is TRBV27, the J gene TRBJ2-5; weak D call: TRBD2 (6 bases). The germline V and J ends were trimmed by 8 bases and 5 bases, with 15 bases remaining between them. The CDR3 spans 13 residues. Germline CDR1 and CDR2: MNHEY and SMNVEV (reference sequence).

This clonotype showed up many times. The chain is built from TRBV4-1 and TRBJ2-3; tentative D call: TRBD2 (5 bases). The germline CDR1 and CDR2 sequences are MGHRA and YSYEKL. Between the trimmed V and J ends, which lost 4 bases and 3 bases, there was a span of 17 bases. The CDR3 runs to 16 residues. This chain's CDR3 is CASSLRGSPQTDTQYF. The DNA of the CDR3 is TGCGCCAGCAGCCTCCGAGGGAGCCCACAAACAGATACGCAGTATTTT.

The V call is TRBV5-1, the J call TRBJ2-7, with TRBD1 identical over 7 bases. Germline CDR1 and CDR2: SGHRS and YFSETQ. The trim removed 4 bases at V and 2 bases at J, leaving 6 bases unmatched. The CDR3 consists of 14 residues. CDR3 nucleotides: TGCGCCAGCAGCGAGCCGGGACAGACCTACGAGCAGTACTTC. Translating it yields CASSEPGQTYEQYF.

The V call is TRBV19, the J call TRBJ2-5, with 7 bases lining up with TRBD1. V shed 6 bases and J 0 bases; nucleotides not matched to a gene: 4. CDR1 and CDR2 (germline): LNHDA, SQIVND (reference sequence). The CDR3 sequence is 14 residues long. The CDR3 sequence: CASRPDRYQETQYF. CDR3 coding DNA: TGTGCCAGTAGGCCGGACAGGTACCAAGAGACCCAGTACTTC.

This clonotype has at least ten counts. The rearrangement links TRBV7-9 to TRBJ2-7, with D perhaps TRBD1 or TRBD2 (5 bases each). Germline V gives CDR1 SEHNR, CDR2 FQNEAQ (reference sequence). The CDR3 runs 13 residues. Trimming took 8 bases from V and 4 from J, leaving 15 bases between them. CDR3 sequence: CASQGEGLYEQYF. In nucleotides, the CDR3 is TGTGCCAGCCAGGGCGAGGGATTGTACGAGCAGTACTTC.

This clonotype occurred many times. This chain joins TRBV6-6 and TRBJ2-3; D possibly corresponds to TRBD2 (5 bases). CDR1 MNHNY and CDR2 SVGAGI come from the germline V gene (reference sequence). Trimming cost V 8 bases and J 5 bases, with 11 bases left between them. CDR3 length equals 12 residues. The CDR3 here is CASHTAGDTQYF. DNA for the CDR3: TGTGCCAGCCACACCGCGGGAGATACGCAGTATTTT.

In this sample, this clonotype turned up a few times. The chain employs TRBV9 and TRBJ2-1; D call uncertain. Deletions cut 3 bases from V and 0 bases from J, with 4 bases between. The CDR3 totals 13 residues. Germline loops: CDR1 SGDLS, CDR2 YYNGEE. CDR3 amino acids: CASSETSYNEQFF. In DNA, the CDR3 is TGTGCCAGCAGCGAGACCTCCTACAATGAGCAGTTCTTC.

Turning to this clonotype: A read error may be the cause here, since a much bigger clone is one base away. CDR3 coding DNA: TGTGCCAGCACTATAAGTGGGTTTAGCACAGATACGCCGTATTTT. It yields the protein CASTISGFSTDTPYF. The J gene is TRBJ2-3, the V gene TRBV6-5; D call uncertain. Germline assignment: CDR1 MNHEY and CDR2 SVGAGI. CDR3 size: 15 residues.

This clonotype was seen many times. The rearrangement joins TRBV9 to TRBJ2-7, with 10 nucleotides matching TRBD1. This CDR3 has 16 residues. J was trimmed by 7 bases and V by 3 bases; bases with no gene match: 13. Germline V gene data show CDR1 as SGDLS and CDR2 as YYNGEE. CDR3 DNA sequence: TGTGCCAGCAGCGGAGACCAGGGACAGGGGTATATGGAGCAGTACTTC. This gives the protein CASSGDQGQGYMEQYF.

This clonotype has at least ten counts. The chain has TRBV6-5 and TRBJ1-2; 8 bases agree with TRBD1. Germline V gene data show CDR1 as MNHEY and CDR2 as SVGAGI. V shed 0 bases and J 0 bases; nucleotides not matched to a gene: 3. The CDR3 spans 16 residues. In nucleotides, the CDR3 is TGTGCCAGCAGTTACTCGCGGACAGGGTCTAACTATGGCTACACCTTC. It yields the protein CASSYSRTGSNYGYTF.

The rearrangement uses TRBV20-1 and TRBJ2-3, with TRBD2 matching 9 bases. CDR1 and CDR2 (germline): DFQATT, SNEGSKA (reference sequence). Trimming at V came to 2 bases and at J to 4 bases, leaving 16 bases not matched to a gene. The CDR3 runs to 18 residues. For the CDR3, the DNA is TGCAGTGCTAGATCTACCCTAGCGGGGTTGAATTCGGCAGATACGCAGTATTTT. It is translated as CSARSTLAGLNSADTQYF.

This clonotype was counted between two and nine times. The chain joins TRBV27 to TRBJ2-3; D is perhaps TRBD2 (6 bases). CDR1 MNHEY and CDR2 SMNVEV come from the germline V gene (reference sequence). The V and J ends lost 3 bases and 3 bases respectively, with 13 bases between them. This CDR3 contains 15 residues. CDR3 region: CASSFFGGGTDTQYF. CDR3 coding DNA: TGTGCCAGCAGTTTTTTTGGGGGAGGAACAGATACGCAGTATTTT.

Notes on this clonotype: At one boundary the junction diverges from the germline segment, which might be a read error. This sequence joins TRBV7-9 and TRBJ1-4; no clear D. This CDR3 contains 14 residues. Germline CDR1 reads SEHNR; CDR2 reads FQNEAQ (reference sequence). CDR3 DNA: TGTGCCAGCAGCCTCGGGCCTAAGGATGAAGAACTGTTTTTT. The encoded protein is CASSLGPKDEELFF.

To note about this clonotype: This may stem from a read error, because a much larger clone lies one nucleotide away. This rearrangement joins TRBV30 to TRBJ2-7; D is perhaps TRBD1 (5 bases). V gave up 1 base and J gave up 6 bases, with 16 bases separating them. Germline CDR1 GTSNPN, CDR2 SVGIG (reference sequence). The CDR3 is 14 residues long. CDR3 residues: CAWSGVQGNREQYF. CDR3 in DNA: TGTGCCTGGAGTGGAGTGCAGGGCAATCGCGAGCAGTACTTC.

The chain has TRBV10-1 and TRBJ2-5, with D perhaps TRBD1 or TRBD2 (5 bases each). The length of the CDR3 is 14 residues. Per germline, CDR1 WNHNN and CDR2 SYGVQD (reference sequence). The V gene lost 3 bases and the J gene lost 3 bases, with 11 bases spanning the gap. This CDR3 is CASSELGTEETQYF. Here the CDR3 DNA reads TGCGCCAGCAGTGAACTCGGGACGGAAGAGACCCAGTACTTC.